Listed here is a single T cell receptor beta chain. Its target is not known. Library input was approximately 2.1 micrograms of DNA from cryopreserved PBMCs. Germline-derived CDR1 and CDR2 are SGHTA and FQGTGA. The V and J ends lost 3 bases and 4 bases, in that order; junction bases with no gene match: 0. CDR3 size: 14 residues. The sample belongs to a study of cytotoxic CD8 clonotypes in ibrutinib-treated CLL. Study summary: After median around 70 months, about 14 stayed in remission, approximately twelve progressed; responses around 24 partial, 2 complete.

The method was immunoSEQ multiplex PCR; TCRdb's version includes in-frame clones alone and lacks a portion of them. There are 150,000 or so clones in the sample; 80% to 90% occur only once, and approximately 2% lies in the top ten. General observations from the study: Baseline clonality exceeded age-matched healthy donors and tracked circulating CD8+ T-cell counts.

This specimen consisted of PBMCs, obtained after 24 months of ibrutinib treatment. The rearrangement joins TRBV7-3 to TRBJ2-2; 9 bases fit TRBD1. The receptor's source is a human donor with chronic lymphocytic leukemia. The CDR3 region is CASSLDRGTGELFF. The CDR3 coding sequence is TGTGCCAGCAGCTTGGACAGGGGCACCGGGGAGCTGTTTTTT.